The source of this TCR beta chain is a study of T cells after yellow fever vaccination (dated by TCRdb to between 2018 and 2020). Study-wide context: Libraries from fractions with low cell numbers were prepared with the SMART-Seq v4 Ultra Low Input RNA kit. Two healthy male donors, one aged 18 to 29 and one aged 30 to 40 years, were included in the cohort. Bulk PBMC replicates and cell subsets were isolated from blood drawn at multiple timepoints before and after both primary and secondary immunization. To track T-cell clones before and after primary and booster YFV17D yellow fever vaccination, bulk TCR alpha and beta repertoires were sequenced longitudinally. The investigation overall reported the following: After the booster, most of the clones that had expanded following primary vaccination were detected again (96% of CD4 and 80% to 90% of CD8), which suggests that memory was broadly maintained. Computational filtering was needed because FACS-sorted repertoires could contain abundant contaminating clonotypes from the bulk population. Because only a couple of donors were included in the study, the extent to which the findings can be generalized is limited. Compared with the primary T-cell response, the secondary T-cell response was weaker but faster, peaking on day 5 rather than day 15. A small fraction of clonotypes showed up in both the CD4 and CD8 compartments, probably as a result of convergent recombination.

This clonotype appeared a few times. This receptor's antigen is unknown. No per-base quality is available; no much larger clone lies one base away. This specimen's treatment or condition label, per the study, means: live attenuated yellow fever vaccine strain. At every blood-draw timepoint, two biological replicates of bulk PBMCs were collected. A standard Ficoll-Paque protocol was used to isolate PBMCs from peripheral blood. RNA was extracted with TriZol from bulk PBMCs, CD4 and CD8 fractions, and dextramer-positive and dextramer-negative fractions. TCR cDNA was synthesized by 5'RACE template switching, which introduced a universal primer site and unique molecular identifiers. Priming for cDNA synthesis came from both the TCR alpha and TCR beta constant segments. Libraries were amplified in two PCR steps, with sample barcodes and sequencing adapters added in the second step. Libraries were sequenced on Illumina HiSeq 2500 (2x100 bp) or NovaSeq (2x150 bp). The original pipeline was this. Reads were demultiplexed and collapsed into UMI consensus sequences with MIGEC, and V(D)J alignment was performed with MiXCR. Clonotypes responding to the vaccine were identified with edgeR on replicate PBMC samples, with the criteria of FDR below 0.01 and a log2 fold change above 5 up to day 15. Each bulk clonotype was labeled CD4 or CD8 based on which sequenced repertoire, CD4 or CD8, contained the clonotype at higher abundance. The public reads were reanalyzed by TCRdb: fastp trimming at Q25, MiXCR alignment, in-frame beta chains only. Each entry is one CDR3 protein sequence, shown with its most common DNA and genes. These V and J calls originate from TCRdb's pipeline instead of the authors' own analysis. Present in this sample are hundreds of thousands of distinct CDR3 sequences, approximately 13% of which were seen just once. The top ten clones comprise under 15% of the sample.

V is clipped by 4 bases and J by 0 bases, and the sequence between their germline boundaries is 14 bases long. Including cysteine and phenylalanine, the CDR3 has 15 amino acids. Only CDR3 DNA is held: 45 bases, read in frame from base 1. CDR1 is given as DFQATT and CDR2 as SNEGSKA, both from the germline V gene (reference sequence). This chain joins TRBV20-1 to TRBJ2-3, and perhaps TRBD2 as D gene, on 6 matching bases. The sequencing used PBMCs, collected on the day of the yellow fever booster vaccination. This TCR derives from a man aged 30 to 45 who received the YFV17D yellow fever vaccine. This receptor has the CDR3 CSAILAFSSTDTQYF. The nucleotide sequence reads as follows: TGCAGTGCTATTCTAGCGTTCTCTAGCACAGATACGCAGTATTTT.